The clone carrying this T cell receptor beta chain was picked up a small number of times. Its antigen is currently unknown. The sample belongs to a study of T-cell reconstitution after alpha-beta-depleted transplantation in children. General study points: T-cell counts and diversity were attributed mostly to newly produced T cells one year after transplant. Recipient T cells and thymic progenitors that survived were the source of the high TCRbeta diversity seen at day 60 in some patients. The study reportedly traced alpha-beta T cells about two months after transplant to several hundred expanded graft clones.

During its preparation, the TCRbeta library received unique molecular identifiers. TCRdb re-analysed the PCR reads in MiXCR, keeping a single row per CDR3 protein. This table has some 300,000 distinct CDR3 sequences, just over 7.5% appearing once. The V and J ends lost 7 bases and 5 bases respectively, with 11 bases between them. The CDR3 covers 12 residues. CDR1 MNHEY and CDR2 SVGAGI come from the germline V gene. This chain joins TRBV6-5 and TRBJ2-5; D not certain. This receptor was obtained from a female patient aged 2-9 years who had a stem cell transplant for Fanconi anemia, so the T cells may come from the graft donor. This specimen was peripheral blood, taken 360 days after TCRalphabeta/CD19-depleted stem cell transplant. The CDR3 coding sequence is TGTGCCAGCAACAATCCTGGGGAGACCCAGTACTTC. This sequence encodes CASNNPGETQYF.